Included here is one T cell receptor (beta chain) sequence, with context. Its specific antigen is unknown. No base-level quality is on record; no much larger clone is a single base apart. Using the deep immunoSEQ assay, TCR CDR3 regions were amplified from genomic DNA by multiplex PCR. Extracted genomic DNA from each cell subset was distributed evenly across all wells of several immunoSEQ 96-well plates, and each plate was treated as a replicate. Each replicate PCR for sorted subsets received approximately 200 ng genomic DNA, equal to roughly 30,000 T cell genomes. Purified libraries were quantified with a Qubit 3.0 fluorometer, sized on a Bioanalyzer 2100, and re-quantified with the KAPA Library Quantification kit. A separate single-read 150-cycle Illumina NextSeq 550 flow cell was used to sequence each immunoSEQ 96-well plate. In the source study's methods: The immunoSEQ output contained only junctional sequences without quality scores, so filtering could not match that applied to full-length reads. Sequences were annotated with PyIR, a Python wrapper for IgBLAST v1.9, and V/J genes and CDR3 were assigned using IMGT germline references. Reads with weak V/J assignments (E-value above 1e-6), missing CDR3, stop codons, out-of-frame junctions, or ambiguous translated residues were removed. V3J clonotypes were defined as sequences sharing an identical inferred V gene, J gene, and CDR3 amino acid sequence. Percentage overlap between repertoires was computed as shared unique clonotypes divided by the size of the smaller repertoire. Repertoire richness was assessed with RTK rarefaction, the Chao1 estimator, and Recon v2.1 estimates of unobserved clonotypes. Generation probabilities for all TCRbeta clonotypes obtained by the gDNA method from several donors were computed using OLGA. TCRdb stores this immuneACCESS table with in-frame sequences only. Part of the clones is absent; in the studies checked, under half of the shortfall reflects unresolved V genes, and no reason is known for the rest. V and J calls and clone size come straight from that table; D and trimming were deduced from the DNA. The sample table shows over 1.4 million clones, and 96% are seen once. The top ten clonotypes cover approximately 1.1% of the sample.

This record comes from a study of shared clonotypes between healthy human individuals (dated by TCRdb to 2019 to 2021). About the investigation overall: The cohort included three men and a couple of women between 18 and 49 years of age. For each donor, CD4 naive and CD4 memory were each run on three plates, CD8 naive on two plates, and CD8 memory on one plate. Blood TCR repertoires of five healthy adults were deeply sequenced to estimate repertoire size and the extent of clonotype sharing between individuals. To increase sequencing depth and limit assay-specific biases, different laboratories used diverse techniques to prepare libraries and sequence TCR repertoires. Per donor, leukapheresis produced somewhere between about 0.8 and 9 billion PBMCs. Broader findings and caveats from the paper: Sampling was limited to blood, and TCR repertoires in tissue likely differ from TCR repertoires in blood. Larger estimated clonotype richness was generally found for naive subsets than for memory subsets. Clonotypes shared by all four sorted-subset donors showed higher generation probabilities than non-shared clonotypes. Rarefaction of sorted-subset datasets indicated incomplete sequencing despite the large sequencing depth. Because the study included a small number of donors, the genetic and exposure-history diversity represented was limited. Pairwise subsampling led to the expectation that sequencing depth would affect the degree of clonotype sharing among donors. Across a few donors, around 5.4% of naive CD4, approximately 3.5% of naive CD8, 2.3% of memory CD4, and 0.4% to 0.45% of memory CD8 clonotypes were shared.

Healthy HIV-negative adults with no recently reported acute infections or vaccinations were included as donors. Every donor was a Caucasian adult residing in Nashville, Tennessee, USA. CD4+ T cells were enriched by magnetic negative selection; naive cells were then positively selected on CD45RA, and the negative fraction formed the memory subset. Blood was obtained by leukapheresis, after which PBMCs were separated by Ficoll-Histopaque density gradient centrifugation and cryopreserved in liquid nitrogen vapor phase. Purity and quantity of every magnetically sorted T cell population were checked by analytical flow cytometry. Genomic DNA was isolated from every sorted fraction and measured by UV absorbance on a Nanodrop 2000c. At the junction V is shortened by 3 bases and J by 8 bases, with 15 bases in between. In the germline V gene, CDR1 corresponds to SGHRS and CDR2 to YFSETQ. From cysteine to phenylalanine, the CDR3 is 14 amino acids long. The sequence is cut down to CDR3 DNA, 42 bases in frame from base 1.

Sequencing was performed on naive CD4+ T cells sorted from blood. The sample's cell subset or site, from its label and the paper: CD45RA+ positively selected. The TCR comes from a man aged 25-40 years in good health. Recombination linked TRBV5-1 to TRBJ2-1, with the D gene not clear enough to name. The CDR3 region reads CASSYRTVRDEQFF. The DNA sequence follows: TGCGCCAGCAGCTACCGGACCGTAAGGGATGAGCAGTTCTTC.